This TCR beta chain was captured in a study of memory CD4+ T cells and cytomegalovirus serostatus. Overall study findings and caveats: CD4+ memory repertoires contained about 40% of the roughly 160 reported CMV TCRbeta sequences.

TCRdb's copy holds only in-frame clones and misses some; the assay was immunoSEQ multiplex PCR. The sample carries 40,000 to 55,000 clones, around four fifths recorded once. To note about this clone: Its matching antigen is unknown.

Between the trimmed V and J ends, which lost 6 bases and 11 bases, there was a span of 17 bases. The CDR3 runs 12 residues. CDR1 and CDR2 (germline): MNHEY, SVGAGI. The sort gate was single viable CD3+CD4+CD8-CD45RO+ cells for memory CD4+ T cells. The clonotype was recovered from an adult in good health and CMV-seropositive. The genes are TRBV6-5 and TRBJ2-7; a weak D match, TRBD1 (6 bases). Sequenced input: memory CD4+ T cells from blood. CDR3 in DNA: TGTGCCAGCAGAACCTCCAGGGGTCGAGAGTACTTC. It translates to CASRTSRGREYF.